The clone carrying this T cell receptor beta chain occurred many times. As it was prepared, the TCRbeta library received unique molecular identifiers. TCRdb ran MiXCR on the PCR reads and lists one entry per CDR3 protein. The sample holds roughly 400,000 distinct CDR3 sequences; 20% are singletons and the top ten take 3.8%. This entry is derived from a study of T-cell reconstitution after alpha-beta-depleted transplantation in children. The ends were cut back, 8 bases at V and 2 bases at J, with 12 bases in the middle. The CDR3 length is 14 residues. The V call is TRBV12-3 or TRBV12-4, the J call TRBJ2-2, with a possible D match to TRBD2 (6 bases). The origin of this receptor is a human donor who donated a stem cell graft to a child with acute myeloid leukemia. The specimen comprised PBMCs from the stem cell graft donor, sampled from the stem cell graft. DNA for the CDR3: TGTGCCAGCCGCGCCGGGACTAACACCGGGGAGCTGTTTTTT. Amino acid sequence: CASRAGTNTGELFF.